The 30 T cell receptor beta chains in this list originate from one sample, sequenced in a study of T cell repertoires in cytomegalovirus infection (dated by TCRdb to between 2017 and 2020). Sequencing was carried out with an Illumina HiSeq 1500. Using fastp at Q25 and MiXCR, TCRdb reprocessed the public reads and kept productive beta chains. Rows matching on CDR3 protein sequence are summarized as one entry with the most common DNA and genes. This sample comprises 65,000 to 95,000 distinct CDR3 sequences, 3.7% of them detected only once. Under 5.5% of the sample lies in the top ten. Material: PBMCs. Receptors were obtained from a human donor in good health (CMV status not recorded). Some clones in this sample may be carry-over from other donors' samples.

This clonotype was observed at least ten times. J is TRBJ2-3 and V is TRBV19; 8 nucleotides agree with TRBD2. V was clipped by 6 bases and J by 7 bases; unmatched bases: 6. The CDR3 is 13 amino acids. Per the germline V gene, CDR1 is LNHDA and CDR2 is SQIVND (reference sequence). This chain's CDR3 is CASSREGANTQYF. DNA for the CDR3: TGTGCCAGTAGCCGGGAGGGCGCAAATACGCAGTATTTT.

This clonotype was found many times. The V and J genes are TRBV10-3 and TRBJ1-6; no clear D gene. Trimming shortened V by 0 bases and J by 13 bases, and 19 bases separated the two germline ends. CDR3 length: 16 amino acids. Germline values: CDR1 ENHRY, CDR2 SYGVKD. The chain's CDR3 is CAISESTGMGRRPLHF. CDR3 nucleotides: TGTGCCATCAGTGAGTCAACGGGCATGGGAAGAAGGCCCCTCCACTTT.

This clonotype was seen ten or more times. DNA for the CDR3: TGTGCCAGTAATGACGGACAGCGGAATCAGCCCCAGCATTTT. Translated, it gives CASNDGQRNQPQHF. J is TRBJ1-5 and V is TRBV19; a weak D match, TRBD1 (6 bases). Germline-derived CDR1 and CDR2 are LNHDA and SQIVND (reference sequence). The CDR3 length is 14 residues. The germline V and J ends were trimmed by 7 bases and 4 bases, with 14 bases remaining between them.

This clonotype occurred many times. The CDR3 DNA is TGTGCCAGTAGTCGGGGGGAATCTGAAGCTTTCTTT. Its protein product is CASSRGESEAFF. The chain combines TRBV19 with TRBJ1-1, with D possibly TRBD1 on 5 matching bases. V was clipped by 5 bases and J by 6 bases, with 10 bases between them. The CDR3 spans 12 residues. Germline-derived CDR1 and CDR2 are LNHDA and SQIVND (reference sequence).

In its sample, this clonotype was seen many times. This chain connects TRBV10-3 to TRBJ1-5; a possible D gene is TRBD1 (5 bases). Germline loops: CDR1 ENHRY, CDR2 SYGVKD. This CDR3 comprises 15 residues. Trimming pared 3 bases from V and 7 bases from J, leaving 16 bases between. CDR3 region: CAISDGTALEQPQHF. Written as DNA, the CDR3 is TGTGCCATCAGTGATGGGACGGCGCTAGAGCAGCCCCAGCATTTT.

This clonotype has a count of ten or more. The chain is built from TRBV7-8 and TRBJ2-1; unclear D gene. This CDR3 is 13 amino acids long. The germline V gene encodes CDR1 SGHVS and CDR2 FQNEAQ. The V and J ends lost 3 bases and 4 bases respectively, with 7 bases between them. The CDR3 sequence: CASSFQPYNEQFF. CDR3 sequence (DNA): TGTGCCAGCAGCTTCCAGCCGTACAATGAGCAGTTCTTC.

Many counts were recorded for this clonotype. The chain employs TRBV6-2 or TRBV6-3 and TRBJ2-1, with 8 bases that match TRBD1. J gave up 6 bases and V 2 bases, and 12 bases lay outside the gene matches. There are 17 residues in the CDR3. Germline loops: CDR1 MNHEY, CDR2 SVGEGT. CDR3 in DNA: TGTGCCAGCAGTTACCTCTATCCGGGACAGGCGCCCAATGAGCAGTTCTTC. Translating gives CASSYLYPGQAPNEQFF.

This clonotype was observed at least ten times. The chain is built from TRBV7-9 and TRBJ2-7; 9 bases are shared with TRBD1. Germline V gene lookup returns CDR1 SEHNR and CDR2 FQNEAQ (reference sequence). This CDR3 has 16 residues. Unmatched junction bases numbered 9, after V lost 3 bases and J lost 3 bases. CDR3 DNA: TGTGCCAGCAGCTTCCGGGACAGGGAATTCAGCTACGAGCAGTACTTC. It codes for CASSFRDREFSYEQYF.

This clonotype was observed at least ten times. The chain combines TRBV6-8 with TRBJ1-4; D remains unclear. Germline CDR1 reads MNHGY; CDR2 reads SAAAGT. V lost 4 bases and J 5 bases, leaving 11 bases between the germline ends. The length of the CDR3 is 14 residues. CDR3 nucleotides: TGTGCCAGCAGTTCTCGAAAGGTCAATGAAAAACTGTTTTTT. It codes for CASSSRKVNEKLFF.

This clonotype has at least ten counts. The V call is TRBV7-3, the J call TRBJ1-1, with D hard to call. The CDR3 totals 13 residues. Germline V lookup: CDR1 SGHTA, CDR2 FQGTGA. The ends were cut back, 5 bases at V and 4 bases at J, with 11 bases in the middle. The CDR3 coding sequence is TGTGCCAGCAGCCCGGCGGGAGGCACTGAAGCTTTCTTT. Protein product: CASSPAGGTEAFF.

This clonotype was recorded many times. V and J are TRBV19 and TRBJ1-1; D unclear. The V and J ends lost 2 bases and 4 bases respectively, with 14 bases between them. The CDR3 is made up of 15 amino acids. Germline-derived CDR1 and CDR2 are LNHDA and SQIVND (reference sequence). The CDR3 DNA is TGTGCCAGTAGTATAAGCGGCCATACGGGCACTGAAGCTTTCTTT. Amino acid sequence: CASSISGHTGTEAFF.

There are many counts of this clonotype. The chain combines TRBV7-8 with TRBJ2-3; no clear D. The germline V and J ends were trimmed by 5 bases and 2 bases, with 14 bases remaining between them. Germline lookup yields CDR1 SGHVS and CDR2 FQNEAQ. This CDR3 is built from 15 residues. CDR3 in DNA: TGTGCCAGCAGCCCCTATGGCCAAGACACAGATACGCAGTATTTT. Residues: CASSPYGQDTDTQYF.

This clonotype showed up many times. The chain joins TRBV4-1 to TRBJ2-1, with a tentative D call TRBD2 (5 bases). V was trimmed by 1 base and J by 2 bases, leaving 6 bases between them. The CDR3 loop spans 14 amino acids. From germline, CDR1 is MGHRA and CDR2 YSYEKL. DNA for the CDR3: TGCGCCAGCAGCCAAGGGGGAGCCTACAATGAGCAGTTCTTC. This encodes CASSQGGAYNEQFF.

This clonotype was seen ten or more times. The chain has TRBV4-3 and TRBJ2-1, with D perhaps matching TRBD1 (7 bases). This CDR3 spans 14 amino acids. V was clipped by 3 bases and J by 7 bases, with 13 bases between them. CDR1 and CDR2 from the germline V gene are LGHNA and YSLEER. The chain's CDR3 is CASSHGRGVNEQFF. For the CDR3, the DNA is TGCGCCAGCAGCCATGGCAGGGGGGTAAATGAGCAGTTCTTC.

At least ten counts were recorded for this clonotype. The gene calls are TRBV27 and TRBJ1-2; D is uncertain. CDR1 is MNHEY, CDR2 SMNVEV, per germline (reference sequence). This CDR3 comprises 13 residues. The V and J ends lost 5 bases and 6 bases respectively, with 13 bases between them. The CDR3 DNA follows: TGTGCCAGCAGTACGTGGAGGGAGCATGGCTACACCTTC. Protein: CASSTWREHGYTF.

This clonotype was seen repeatedly, ten times or more. The genes are TRBV9 and TRBJ1-4, with D possibly being TRBD1 (6 bases). CDR3 length equals 16 residues. Trimming left V 0 bases short and J 8 bases short, with 17 bases between. Germline lookup yields CDR1 SGDLS and CDR2 YYNGEE. In DNA form, the CDR3 reads TGTGCCAGCAGCGTAGGTTTAGGGGGGTACGGCGAAAAACTGTTTTTT. Amino acids: CASSVGLGGYGEKLFF.

This clonotype was seen ten or more times. The chain recombines TRBV6-2 or TRBV6-3 with TRBJ1-2; D gene uncertain. This CDR3 has 15 residues. Germline V gene lookup returns CDR1 MNHEY and CDR2 SVGEGT. The V and J ends lost 0 bases and 8 bases respectively, with 16 bases between them. The chain's CDR3 is CASSYSRPMVSGYTF. In DNA form, the CDR3 reads TGTGCCAGCAGTTACTCGCGACCCATGGTATCCGGCTACACCTTC.

This chain connects TRBV6-4 to TRBJ2-3, with D perhaps matching TRBD1 (6 bases). Between the trimmed V and J ends, which lost 6 bases and 4 bases, there was a span of 11 bases. The germline V gene encodes CDR1 MRHNA and CDR2 SNTAGT. The CDR3 loop spans 13 amino acids. Here the CDR3 DNA reads TGTGCCAGCAGAGCCACAGGGTCAGATACGCAGTATTTT. Encoded protein: CASRATGSDTQYF.

This clonotype was found many times. The chain employs TRBV10-3 and TRBJ1-6; 9 bases map to TRBD1. CDR3 length: 13 amino acids. The germline gives CDR1 ENHRY, CDR2 SYGVKD. V lost 10 bases to trimming and J lost 8 bases; unmatched junction nucleotides: 6. The CDR3 region has the DNA TGTGCCAGCATGGGACAGGGTGATTCACCCCTCCACTTT. Encoded protein: CASMGQGDSPLHF.

This clonotype was found many times. This chain links TRBV20-1 with TRBJ2-3, with D hard to call. V was clipped by 5 bases and J by 3 bases, with 12 bases between them. CDR3 length: 13 residues. In germline, CDR1 is DFQATT, CDR2 SNEGSKA (reference sequence). The DNA for the CDR3 is TGCAGTGCTCCTTCCCCGAGGACAGATACGCAGTATTTT. It codes for CSAPSPRTDTQYF.

This clonotype was recorded a few times. This clone may be a read error of a much larger clone one base away. CDR3 nucleotide sequence: TGTGTCAGCAGGGAAGGGTACACTGAAGCTTTCTTT. Residues: CVSREGYTEAFF. V and J are TRBV2 and TRBJ1-1, with TRBD1 as a possible D gene (5 bases). The CDR3 contains 12 residues. Per the germline V gene, CDR1 is SNHLY and CDR2 is FYNNEI.

This clonotype was observed at least ten times. This chain connects TRBV24-1 to TRBJ2-3; D is undetermined. V shed 2 bases and J shed 2 bases, with 13 bases lying between them. This CDR3 has 16 amino acids. Germline V gene sequence: CDR1 KGHDR, CDR2 SFDVKD. CDR3 in DNA: TGTGCCACCAGTGATTCAATCGAGTGGGACACAGATACGCAGTATTTT. Residues: CATSDSIEWDTDTQYF.

This clonotype was detected a few times. The chain joins TRBV6-2 or TRBV6-3 to TRBJ1-1; D remains unclear. V dropped 6 bases and J dropped 6 bases, with 8 bases sitting between them. Germline values: CDR1 MNHEY, CDR2 SVGEGT. The CDR3 length is 11 residues. The CDR3 spells CASRLPPEAFF. CDR3 nucleotide sequence: TGTGCCAGCAGACTTCCTCCTGAAGCTTTCTTT.

This clonotype was counted many times. This chain uses TRBV7-8 with TRBJ1-2; D remains unclear. The CDR3 spans 14 residues. Germline CDR1 SGHVS, CDR2 FQNEAQ. The V end was cut by 4 bases, the J end by 8 bases, with 17 bases between. CDR3 amino acids: CASSSAGMQKGYTF. The CDR3 bases are TGTGCCAGCAGCTCAGCGGGAATGCAGAAAGGCTACACCTTC.

This clonotype was observed many times. The rearrangement links TRBV30 to TRBJ1-1; perhaps TRBD1 as D (5 bases). Germline V gives CDR1 GTSNPN, CDR2 SVGIG (reference sequence). This CDR3 spans 12 amino acids. V was trimmed by 4 bases and J by 3 bases, leaving 9 bases between them. This chain's CDR3 is CAWIAGYTEAFF. The CDR3 nucleotides are TGTGCCTGGATCGCAGGGTACACTGAAGCTTTCTTT.

In this sample, this clonotype turned up many times. The chain carries TRBV7-2 and TRBJ1-2; tentatively, D is TRBD1 (5 bases). Trimming cost V 5 bases and J 4 bases, with 17 bases left between them. In germline, CDR1 is SGHTA, CDR2 FQGNSA. There are 15 residues in the CDR3. CDR3 nucleotide sequence: TGTGCCAGCAGCCCCCATGCAGGGCCGGGCTATGGCTACACCTTC. Residues: CASSPHAGPGYGYTF. The complete variable domain, with remaining parts taken from reference TRBV7-2 and TRBJ1-2, reads GAGVSQSPSNKVTEKGKDVELRCDPISGHTALYWYRQSLGQGLEFLIYFQGNSAPDKSGLPSDRFSAERTGGSVSTLTIQRTQQEDSAVYLCASSPHAGPGYGYTFGSGTRLTVV.

This clonotype showed up many times. The chain employs TRBV7-2 and TRBJ2-5; 12 nucleotides agree with TRBD2. This CDR3 contains 15 residues. CDR1 is SGHTA, CDR2 FQGNSA, per germline. V was clipped by 5 bases and J by 2 bases; unmatched bases: 3. In nucleotides, the CDR3 is TGTGCCAGCAGCCCAGGACTAGCGGGACAAGAGACCCAGTACTTC. Protein: CASSPGLAGQETQYF.

This clonotype was seen at least ten times. The rearrangement links TRBV12-3 or TRBV12-4 to TRBJ1-1, with D unclear. V was cut by 3 bases and J by 1 base, with 12 bases left in between. This CDR3 spans 15 amino acids. The CDR3 DNA sequence: TGTGCCAGCAGTTTGTCGAAGGGCTGGAACACTGAAGCTTTCTTT. Protein: CASSLSKGWNTEAFF.

Worth noting for this clonotype: A read error may account for a junction end that differs from germline. The chain has TRBV7-2 and TRBJ1-1; D is uncertain. This CDR3 spans 15 amino acids. Germline V CDR1 and CDR2: SGHTA, FQGNSA. This chain's CDR3 is CASSLLTSKGTESFF. In DNA form, the CDR3 reads TGCGCCAGCAGCTTACTGACCTCAAAGGGCACTGAATCTTTCTTT. The variable domain in full, completed from reference TRBV7-2 and TRBJ1-1, reads GAGVSQSPSNKVTEKGKDVELRCDPISGHTALYWYRQSLGQGLEFLIYFQGNSAPDKSGLPSDRFSAERTGGSVSTLTIQRTQQEDSAVYLCASSLLTSKGTESFFGQGTRLTVV.

As for this clonotype: One end of the junction does not line up with germline, which may come from a read error. This rearrangement joins TRBV7-2 to TRBJ1-1; 10 positions agree with TRBD1. The germline CDR1 and CDR2 sequences are SGHTA and FQGNSA. CDR3 length equals 13 residues. DNA of the CDR3: TGTGCCAGCAGCTCGACAGGGGGCACTGAATCTTCCTTT. It is translated as CASSSTGGTESSF. The full variable domain, in which reference TRBV7-2 and TRBJ1-1 provide the parts outside the CDR3, is GAGVSQSPSNKVTEKGKDVELRCDPISGHTALYWYRQSLGQGLEFLIYFQGNSAPDKSGLPSDRFSAERTGGSVSTLTIQRTQQEDSAVYLCASSSTGGTESSFGQGTRLTVV.